A selection of T cell receptor beta chains follows, all from one sample in a study of blood T cell repertoires in COVID-19. The protocol was immunoSEQ multiplex PCR, while the TCRdb copy is restricted to in-frame clones and leaves out a portion. The profile shows 170,000 or so clones, around nine tenths of them singletons. The sample was peripheral blood. These receptors came from a woman in her 70s with COVID-19, enrolled during active disease. CDR3s include the opening cysteine and the closing phenylalanine or tryptophan. The D gene is left open where the match is weak. Some rows have no size entry. The others give once, few or many, or a class for an expanded clone.

>TRBV11-2|.|.|TRBJ2-2
TGTGCCAGCAGCAACCCCACTGCTAGCGAAAACACCGGGGAGCTGTTTTTT
CASSNPTASENTGELFF
>TRBV19|once|TRBD1|TRBJ1-5
TGTGCCAGTAGCGGGACAGGCAATCAGCCCCAGCATTTT
CASSGTGNQPQHF
>TRBV24-1|.|TRBD1|TRBJ2-1
TGTGCCACCAGTGATACGGGGACAGGGTTAAGTGAGCAGTTCTTC
CATSDTGTGLSEQFF
>TRBV19|.|.|TRBJ2-3
TGTGCCAGTAGACAAGGGGGAGATACGCAGTATTTT
CASRQGGDTQYF
>TRBV30|.|.|TRBJ2-5
TGTGCCTGGAGTGTCCAGGGTGACTTTGGGGAGACCCAGTACTTC
CAWSVQGDFGETQYF
>TRBV19|.|TRBD1|TRBJ1-2
TGTGCCAGTAGTCCTACGACAGGGCCTACCTATGGCTACACCTTC
CASSPTTGPTYGYTF
>TRBV5-1|few|TRBD2|TRBJ2-3
TGCGCCAGCAGCTTGCACGATACTAGCGGGTACACAGATACGCAGTATTTT
CASSLHDTSGYTDTQYF
>TRBV5-4|.|TRBD1|TRBJ2-6
TGTGCCAGCAGTAAACCCGGGACAGGGACTGGGGCCAACGTCCTGACTTTC
CASSKPGTGTGANVLTF
>TRBV20-1|.|TRBD2|TRBJ2-7
TGCAGCGGGACTAGCGGTTACGAGCAGTACTTC
CSGTSGYEQYF
>TRBV5-1|.|.|TRBJ2-2
TGCGCCAGCATCCCAGGCAGCGGTAACACCGGGGAGCTGTTTTTT
CASIPGSGNTGELFF
>TRBV7-9|.|TRBD2|TRBJ2-1
TGTGCCAGCAAACGGACTAGCGGGAGTGTTTCTGAGCAGTTCTTC
CASKRTSGSVSEQFF
>TRBV30|.|.|TRBJ2-7
TGTGCCTGGAGTATGGGCGGAGGGACCTACGAGCAGTACTTC
CAWSMGGGTYEQYF
>TRBV29-1|.|.|TRBJ2-1
TGCAGCGTTGGTCGGGAGAATGAGCAGTTCTTC
CSVGRENEQFF
>TRBV9|.|.|TRBJ1-2
TGTGCCAGCAGCGTAGTGGCTGGCTATGGCTACACCTTC
CASSVVAGYGYTF
>TRBV30|.|.|TRBJ2-3
TGTGCCTGGATACATCGGACAGAGAGCACAGATACGCAGTATTTT
CAWIHRTESTDTQYF
>TRBV29-1|.|TRBD1|TRBJ1-2
TGCAGCGTTGGGAGGTCAGGGGGCTATGGCTACACCTTC
CSVGRSGGYGYTF
>TRBV28|.|.|TRBJ2-1
TGTGCCAGCAGTGAGACTCGAAGTGAGCAGTTCTTC
CASSETRSEQFF
>TRBV2|.|TRBD2|TRBJ2-3
TGTGCCAGCAGTCGGTCTAGCGGGAGTTCTCCAGATACGCAGTATTTT
CASSRSSGSSPDTQYF
>TRBV12-5|once|.|TRBJ1-3
TGTGCTAGTGGTCATACAGGGCTCGCTGGAAACACCATATATTTT
CASGHTGLAGNTIYF
>TRBV9|.|.|TRBJ1-2
TGTGCCAGCAGCCCTCTACCCCAACAAGGGGCGCATGGCTACACCTTC
CASSPLPQQGAHGYTF
>TRBV24-1|.|TRBD1|TRBJ1-2
TGTGCCACCAGTGATTTGCAGGGGGCTGGCTACACCTTC
CATSDLQGAGYTF
>TRBV6-1|.|TRBD1|TRBJ1-1
TGTGCCAGCAGTGAAGTTTTTAACAGGGGAGCTTTCTTT
CASSEVFNRGAFF
>TRBV7-2|.|.|TRBJ1-1
TGTGCCAGCAGCTTGACAGTTTGGGAAGCTTTCTTT
CASSLTVWEAFF
>TRBV7-8|.|.|TRBJ1-6
TGTGCCAGCAGCTGGGGGTCCAGGGGTTCCCCCCTCCACTTT
CASSWGSRGSPLHF
>TRBV15|.|.|TRBJ2-7
TGTGCCACCAGCAGAGATGGGGGCTTCTCCTACGAGCAGTACTTC
CATSRDGGFSYEQYF
>TRBV29-1|.|.|TRBJ1-5
TGCAGCGTTGGGGCGGGGGCAGGAGGGCCCCAGCATTTT
CSVGAGAGGPQHF
>TRBV7-8|.|TRBD2|TRBJ2-1
TGTGCCAGCAGCTTATATACTAGCGGGAGAGTCGATGAGCAGTTCTTC
CASSLYTSGRVDEQFF
>TRBV18|few|.|TRBJ2-5
TGTGCCAGCTCACCAGACTGGACAGAACAAGAGACCCAGTACTTC
CASSPDWTEQETQYF
>TRBV5-1|.|TRBD1|TRBJ1-1
TGCGCCAGCAGCAGGGGACAGGGAAACACTGAAGCTTTCTTT
CASSRGQGNTEAFF
>TRBV11-3|few|TRBD2|TRBJ2-3
TGTGCCAGCAGCTTAGGAACTAGCGGCACAGATACGCAGTATTTT
CASSLGTSGTDTQYF
>TRBV28|.|.|TRBJ2-5
TGTGCCAGCAATAACGGGCAGGGGCCCCAAGAGACCCAGTACTTC
CASNNGQGPQETQYF
>TRBV24-1|.|.|TRBJ2-1
TGTGCCACCAGTGATGGAGGGGTCGAGCCCTTTGGCGAGCAGTTCTTC
CATSDGGVEPFGEQFF
>TRBV7-2|.|.|TRBJ2-7
TGTGCCAGCAGCGGGCGGGACCACTCCTACGAGCAGTACTTC
CASSGRDHSYEQYF
>TRBV27|.|.|TRBJ1-1
TGTGCCAGCAGCCCCAGGGGCCTAGACATGAACACTGAAGCTTTCTTT
CASSPRGLDMNTEAFF
>TRBV27|.|.|TRBJ1-1
TGTGCCAGCAGTAGACCGGGATTAAACACTGAAGCTTTCTTT
CASSRPGLNTEAFF
>TRBV28|.|.|TRBJ2-5
TGTGCCAGCAGGGCCTCGGGTCGGGAGACCCAGTACTTC
CASRASGRETQYF
>TRBV30|.|.|TRBJ2-1
TGTGCCTGGGGGAACCTAGCGACGAATGAGCAGTTCTTC
CAWGNLATNEQFF
>TRBV7-6|.|.|TRBJ2-3
TGTGCCAGCAGCGCACACCAACAGGGAGATACGCAGTATTTT
CASSAHQQGDTQYF
>TRBV6-5|.|.|TRBJ1-3
TGTGCCAGCGGGAGGGGAAATGGAAACACCATATATTTT
CASGRGNGNTIYF
>TRBV4-1|.|.|TRBJ1-4
TGCGCCAGCAGCCCAGGACAGCGTGCAACTAATGAAAAACTGTTTTTT
CASSPGQRATNEKLFF
>TRBV5-6|.|TRBD1|TRBJ2-7
TGTGCCAGCAGCTACCTCCCCGGGACAGGGGCATACGAGCAGTACTTC
CASSYLPGTGAYEQYF
>TRBV12-3/TRBV12-4|few|TRBD1|TRBJ1-2
TGTGCCAGCAGTTTTTCGTCAGGGGGGGGCTACACCTTC
CASSFSSGGGYTF
>TRBV4-3|.|.|TRBJ2-3
TGCGCCAGCAGCCAAGAGGCCTCCTGGACGCAGTATTTT
CASSQEASWTQYF
>TRBV6-4|.|.|TRBJ1-3
TGTGCCAGCAGGTCGGTCCTACAGGGTACTGGAAACACCATATATTTT
CASRSVLQGTGNTIYF
>TRBV5-1|.|TRBD1|TRBJ2-1
TGCGCCAGCAGCCTTGGATCCGGGACAGTATACAATGAGCAGTTCTTC
CASSLGSGTVYNEQFF
>TRBV11-3|.|TRBD1|TRBJ2-1
TGTGCCAGCAGCTTAAGGACAGGGGGAGTTAATGAGCAGTTCTTC
CASSLRTGGVNEQFF
>TRBV14|.|.|TRBJ1-2
TGTGCCAGCAGCCCTCTCACAGCCTCTGGCTACACCTTC
CASSPLTASGYTF
>TRBV14|.|.|TRBJ1-1
TGTGCCAGCAGTGAGTCACTTGAGGAAGCTTTCTTT
CASSESLEEAFF
>TRBV12-3/TRBV12-4|.|.|TRBJ2-2
TGTGCCAGTAATAAAAACACCGGGGAGCTGTTTTTT
CASNKNTGELFF
>TRBV28|.|.|TRBJ1-2
TGTGCCAGCAACCACCAGGAAGGAGGCTACACCTTC
CASNHQEGGYTF
>TRBV6-5|.|TRBD1|TRBJ1-5
TGTGCCAGCAGGGCCGACAGGGGGCCCGGTCAGCCCCAGCATTTT
CASRADRGPGQPQHF
>TRBV10-3|.|TRBD2|TRBJ2-2
TGTGCCACCGAGAGGCTAGCGGGACCCTTGAACACCGGGGAGCTGTTTTTT
CATERLAGPLNTGELFF